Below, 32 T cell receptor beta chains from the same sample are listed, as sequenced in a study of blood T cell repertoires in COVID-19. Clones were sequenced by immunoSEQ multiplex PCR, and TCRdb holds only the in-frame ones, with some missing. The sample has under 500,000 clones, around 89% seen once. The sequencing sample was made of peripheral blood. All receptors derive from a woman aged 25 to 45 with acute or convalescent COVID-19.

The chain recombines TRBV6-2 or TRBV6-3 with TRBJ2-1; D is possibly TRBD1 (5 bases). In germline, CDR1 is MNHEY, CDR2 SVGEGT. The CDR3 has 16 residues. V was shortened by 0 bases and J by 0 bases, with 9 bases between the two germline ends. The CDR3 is CASSYSGLHSYNEQFF. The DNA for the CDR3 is TGTGCCAGCAGTTACTCGGGGCTGCACTCCTACAATGAGCAGTTCTTC.

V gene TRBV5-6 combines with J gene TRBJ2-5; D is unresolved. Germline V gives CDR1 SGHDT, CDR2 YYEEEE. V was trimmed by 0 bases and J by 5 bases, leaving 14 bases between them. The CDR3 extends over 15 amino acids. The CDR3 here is CASSLEVARVETQYF. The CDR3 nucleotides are TGTGCCAGCAGCTTGGAGGTGGCCCGGGTGGAGACCCAGTACTTC.

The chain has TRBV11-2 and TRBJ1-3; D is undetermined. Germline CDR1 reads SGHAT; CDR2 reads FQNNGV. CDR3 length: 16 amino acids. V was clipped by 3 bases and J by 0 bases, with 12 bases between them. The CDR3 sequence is CASSFIGSYSGNTIYF. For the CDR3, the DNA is TGTGCCAGCAGCTTTATCGGGTCCTACTCTGGAAACACCATATATTTT.

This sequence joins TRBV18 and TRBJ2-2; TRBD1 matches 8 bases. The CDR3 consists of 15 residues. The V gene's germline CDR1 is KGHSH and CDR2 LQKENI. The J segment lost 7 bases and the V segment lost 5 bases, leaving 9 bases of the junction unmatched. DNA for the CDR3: TGTGCCAGCTCAACGCCGGGACAGGTGATCGGGGAGCTGTTTTTT. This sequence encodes CASSTPGQVIGELFF.

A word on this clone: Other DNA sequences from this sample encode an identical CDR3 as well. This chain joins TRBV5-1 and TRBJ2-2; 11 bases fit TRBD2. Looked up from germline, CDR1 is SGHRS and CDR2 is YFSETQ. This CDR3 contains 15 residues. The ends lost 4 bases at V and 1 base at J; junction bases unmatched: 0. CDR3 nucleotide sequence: TGCGCCAGCAGCGGACTAGCGGGGAACACCGGGGAGCTGTTTTTT. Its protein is CASSGLAGNTGELFF.

This CDR3 reads CASAVQGTEAFF. The CDR3 DNA follows: TGTGCCAGCGCCGTACAGGGGACTGAAGCTTTCTTT. The V and J genes are TRBV2 and TRBJ1-1; TRBD1 matches 7 bases. CDR1 SNHLY and CDR2 FYNNEI come from the germline V gene. J was trimmed by 5 bases and V by 8 bases; bases with no gene match: 5. The CDR3 is made up of 12 amino acids.

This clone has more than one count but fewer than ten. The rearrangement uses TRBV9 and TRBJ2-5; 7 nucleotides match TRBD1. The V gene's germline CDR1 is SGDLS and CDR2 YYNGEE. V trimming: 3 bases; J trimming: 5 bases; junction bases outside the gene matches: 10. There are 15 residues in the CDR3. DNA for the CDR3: TGTGCCAGCAGCGCCCGACAGGGTTACGGGGAGACCCAGTACTTC. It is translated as CASSARQGYGETQYF.

The CDR3 nucleotides are TGTGCCAGCAGCCCGCACCGGGACAGCAACACCGGGGAGCTGTTTTTT. Protein: CASSPHRDSNTGELFF. The chain links TRBV9 to TRBJ2-2; the match to TRBD1 covers 7 bases. Germline V gene lookup returns CDR1 SGDLS and CDR2 YYNGEE. The CDR3 is 16 residues long. V lost 4 bases and J lost 2; bases outside the gene matches: 8.

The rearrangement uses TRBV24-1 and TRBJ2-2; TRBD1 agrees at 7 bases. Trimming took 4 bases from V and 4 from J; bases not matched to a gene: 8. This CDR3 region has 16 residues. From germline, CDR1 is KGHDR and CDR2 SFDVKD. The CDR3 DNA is TGTGCCACCAGTGACCTCGACAGGGTCGGCACCGGGGAGCTGTTTTTT. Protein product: CATSDLDRVGTGELFF.

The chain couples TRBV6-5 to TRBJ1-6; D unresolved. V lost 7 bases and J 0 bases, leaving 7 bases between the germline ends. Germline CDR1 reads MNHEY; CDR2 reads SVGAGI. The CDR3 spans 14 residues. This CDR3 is CASMKSSYNSPLHF. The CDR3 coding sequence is TGTGCCAGCATGAAGAGCTCCTATAATTCACCCCTCCACTTT.

The CDR3 spells CASSLIRDNNEQFF. In DNA form, the CDR3 reads TGTGCCAGCAGCTTAATCCGGGACAACAATGAGCAGTTCTTC. V is TRBV7-2 and J is TRBJ2-1; the D gene is possibly TRBD1 (6 bases). CDR1 and CDR2 (germline): SGHTA, FQGNSA. The CDR3 runs 14 residues. V dropped 2 bases and J dropped 5 bases, with 10 bases sitting between them.

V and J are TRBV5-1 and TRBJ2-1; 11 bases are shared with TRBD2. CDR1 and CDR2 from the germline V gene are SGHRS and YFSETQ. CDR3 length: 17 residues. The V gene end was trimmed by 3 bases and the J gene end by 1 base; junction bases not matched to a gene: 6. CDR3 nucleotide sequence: TGCGCCAGCAGCTCTTTTAGCGGGGGGGCTTCCTACAATGAGCAGTTCTTC. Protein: CASSSFSGGASYNEQFF.

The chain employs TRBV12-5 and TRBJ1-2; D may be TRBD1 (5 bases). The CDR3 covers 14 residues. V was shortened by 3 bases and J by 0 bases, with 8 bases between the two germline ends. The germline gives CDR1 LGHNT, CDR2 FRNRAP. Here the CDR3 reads CASGLQATNYGYTF. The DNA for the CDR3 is TGTGCTAGTGGTTTACAGGCTACTAACTATGGCTACACCTTC.

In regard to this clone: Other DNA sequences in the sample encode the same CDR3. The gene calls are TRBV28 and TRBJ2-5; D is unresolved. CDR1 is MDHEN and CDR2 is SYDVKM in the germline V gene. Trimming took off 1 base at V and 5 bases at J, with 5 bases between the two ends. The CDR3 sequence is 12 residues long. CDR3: CASSLSLETQYF. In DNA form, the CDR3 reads TGTGCCAGCAGTTTATCTCTGGAGACCCAGTACTTC.

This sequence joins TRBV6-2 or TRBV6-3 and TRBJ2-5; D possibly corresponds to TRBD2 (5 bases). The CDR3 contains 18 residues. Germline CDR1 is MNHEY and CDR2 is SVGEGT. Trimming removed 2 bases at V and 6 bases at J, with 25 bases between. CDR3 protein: CASSYPETGLPLAKTQYF. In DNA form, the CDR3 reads TGTGCCAGCAGTTACCCAGAGACCGGACTTCCCCTCGCTAAGACCCAGTACTTC.

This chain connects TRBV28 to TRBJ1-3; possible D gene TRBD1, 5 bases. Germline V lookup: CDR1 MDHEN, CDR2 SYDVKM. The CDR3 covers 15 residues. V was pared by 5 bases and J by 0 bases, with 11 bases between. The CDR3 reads CASSPHTGSGNTIYF. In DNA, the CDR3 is TGTGCCAGCAGTCCCCACACAGGCTCTGGAAACACCATATATTTT.

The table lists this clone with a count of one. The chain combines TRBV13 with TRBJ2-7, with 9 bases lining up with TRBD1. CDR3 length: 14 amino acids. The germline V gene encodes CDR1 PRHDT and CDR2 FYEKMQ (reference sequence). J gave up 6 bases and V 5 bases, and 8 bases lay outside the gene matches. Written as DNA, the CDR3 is TGTGCCAGCAGCCTACGGAGGACAGGGGCCGAGCAGTACTTC. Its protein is CASSLRRTGAEQYF. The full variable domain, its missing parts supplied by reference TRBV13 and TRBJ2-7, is AAGVIQSPRHLIKEKRETATLKCYPIPRHDTVYWYQQGPGQDPQFLISFYEKMQSDKGSIPDRFSAQQFSDYHSELNMSSLELGDSALYFCASSLRRTGAEQYFGPGTRLTVT.

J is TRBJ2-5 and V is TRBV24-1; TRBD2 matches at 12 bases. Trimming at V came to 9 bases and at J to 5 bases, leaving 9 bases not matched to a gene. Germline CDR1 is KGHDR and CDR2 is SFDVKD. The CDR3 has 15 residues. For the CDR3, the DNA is TGTGCCACCGCTAGCGGGGGGGCAAGAAGCGAGACCCAGTACTTC. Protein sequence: CATASGGARSETQYF.

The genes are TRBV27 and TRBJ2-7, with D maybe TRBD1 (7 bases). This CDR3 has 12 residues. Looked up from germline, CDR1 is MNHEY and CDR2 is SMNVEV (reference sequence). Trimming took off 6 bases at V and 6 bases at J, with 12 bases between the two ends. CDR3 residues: CASRAGGLEQYF. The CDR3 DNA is TGTGCCAGCAGGGCAGGGGGGCTCGAGCAGTACTTC.

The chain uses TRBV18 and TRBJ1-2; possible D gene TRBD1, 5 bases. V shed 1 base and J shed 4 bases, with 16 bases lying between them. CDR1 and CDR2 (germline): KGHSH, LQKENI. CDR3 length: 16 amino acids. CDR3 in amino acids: CASSPLRRESVYGYTF. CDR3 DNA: TGTGCCAGCTCACCACTCCGCAGGGAATCTGTCTATGGCTACACCTTC.

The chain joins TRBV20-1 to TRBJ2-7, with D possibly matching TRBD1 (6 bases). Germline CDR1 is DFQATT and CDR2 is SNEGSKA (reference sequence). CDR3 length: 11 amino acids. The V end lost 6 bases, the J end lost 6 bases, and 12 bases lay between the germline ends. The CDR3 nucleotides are TGCAGTGCGGGACATACTTGCGAGCAGTACTTC. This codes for CSAGHTCEQYF.

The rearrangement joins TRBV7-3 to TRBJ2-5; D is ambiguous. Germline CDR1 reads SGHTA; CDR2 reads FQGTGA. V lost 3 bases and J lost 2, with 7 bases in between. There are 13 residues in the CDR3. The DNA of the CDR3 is TGTGCCAGCAGCTTTGAGTTGCAAGAGACCCAGTACTTC. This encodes CASSFELQETQYF.

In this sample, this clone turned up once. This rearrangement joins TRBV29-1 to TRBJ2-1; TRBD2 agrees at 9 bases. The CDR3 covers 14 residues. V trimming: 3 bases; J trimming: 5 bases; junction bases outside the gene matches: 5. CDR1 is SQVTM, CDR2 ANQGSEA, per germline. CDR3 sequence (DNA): TGCAGCGTTGAGGGGACTAGCTGGGACAATGAGCAGTTCTTC. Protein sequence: CSVEGTSWDNEQFF.

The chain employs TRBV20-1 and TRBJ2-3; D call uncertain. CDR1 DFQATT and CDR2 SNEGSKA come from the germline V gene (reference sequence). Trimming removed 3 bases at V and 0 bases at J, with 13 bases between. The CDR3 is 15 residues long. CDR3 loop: CSASNPKLSTDTQYF. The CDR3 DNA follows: TGCAGTGCTAGTAACCCGAAGCTTAGCACAGATACGCAGTATTTT.

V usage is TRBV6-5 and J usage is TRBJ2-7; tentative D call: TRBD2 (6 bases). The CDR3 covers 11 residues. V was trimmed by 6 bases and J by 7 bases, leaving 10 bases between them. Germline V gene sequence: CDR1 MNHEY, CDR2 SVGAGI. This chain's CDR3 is CASSRAGEQYF. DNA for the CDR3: TGTGCCAGCAGCCGGGCGGGAGAGCAGTACTTC.

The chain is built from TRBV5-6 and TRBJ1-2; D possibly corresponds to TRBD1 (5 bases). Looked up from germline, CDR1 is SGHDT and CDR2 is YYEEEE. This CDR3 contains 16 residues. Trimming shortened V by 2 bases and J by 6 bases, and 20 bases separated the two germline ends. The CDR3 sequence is CASSFGLQVGSHGYTF. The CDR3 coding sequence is TGTGCCAGCAGCTTTGGTCTACAGGTGGGGTCGCATGGCTACACCTTC.

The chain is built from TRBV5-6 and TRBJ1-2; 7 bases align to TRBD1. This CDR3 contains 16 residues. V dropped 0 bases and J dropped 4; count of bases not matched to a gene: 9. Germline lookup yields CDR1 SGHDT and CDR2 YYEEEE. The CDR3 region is CASSLEADRFAYGYTF. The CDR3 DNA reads TGTGCCAGCAGCTTGGAAGCGGACAGGTTTGCCTATGGCTACACCTTC.

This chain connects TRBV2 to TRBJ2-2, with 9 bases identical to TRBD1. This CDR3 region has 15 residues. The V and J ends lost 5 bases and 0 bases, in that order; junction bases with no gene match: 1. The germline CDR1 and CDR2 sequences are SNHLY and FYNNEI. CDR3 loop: CASSRQGANTGELFF. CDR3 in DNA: TGTGCCAGCAGTCGACAGGGGGCGAACACCGGGGAGCTGTTTTTT. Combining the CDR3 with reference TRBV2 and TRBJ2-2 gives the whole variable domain EPEVTQTPSHQVTQMGQEVILRCVPISNHLYFYWYRQILGQKVEFLVSFYNNEISEKSEIFDDQFSVERPDGSNFTLKIRSTKLEDSAMYFCASSRQGANTGELFFGEGSRLTVL.

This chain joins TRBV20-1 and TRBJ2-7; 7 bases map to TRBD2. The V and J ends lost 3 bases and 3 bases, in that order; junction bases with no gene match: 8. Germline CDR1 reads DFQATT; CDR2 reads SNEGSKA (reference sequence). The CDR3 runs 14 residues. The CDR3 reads CSASVSGGNYEQYF. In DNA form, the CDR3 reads TGCAGTGCTAGTGTTTCCGGGGGGAACTACGAGCAGTACTTC.

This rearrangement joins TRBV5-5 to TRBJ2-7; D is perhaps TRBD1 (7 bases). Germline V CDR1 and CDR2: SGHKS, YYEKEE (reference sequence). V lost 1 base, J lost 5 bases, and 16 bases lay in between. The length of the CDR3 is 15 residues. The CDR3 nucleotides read TGTGCCAGCAGCTTGATGGGGGCCAGGGGGGACGAGCAGTACTTC. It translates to CASSLMGARGDEQYF.

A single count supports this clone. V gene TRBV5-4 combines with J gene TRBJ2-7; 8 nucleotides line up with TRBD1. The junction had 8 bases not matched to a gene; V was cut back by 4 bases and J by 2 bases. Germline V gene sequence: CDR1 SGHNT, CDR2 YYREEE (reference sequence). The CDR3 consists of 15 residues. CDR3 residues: CASSADRGSPYEQYF. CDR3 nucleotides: TGTGCCAGCAGCGCTGACAGGGGAAGCCCCTACGAGCAGTACTTC.

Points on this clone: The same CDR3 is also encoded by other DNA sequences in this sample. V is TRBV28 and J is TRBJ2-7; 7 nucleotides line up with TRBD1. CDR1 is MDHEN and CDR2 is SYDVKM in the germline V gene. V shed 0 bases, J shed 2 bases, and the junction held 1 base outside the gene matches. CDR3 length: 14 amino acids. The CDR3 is CASSLWGQTYEQYF. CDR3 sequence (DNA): TGTGCCAGCAGTTTATGGGGACAGACCTACGAGCAGTACTTC.